Below, 10 T cell receptor beta chains from the same sample are listed, as sequenced in a study of beta chain features in type 1 diabetes. Findings and limits, study-wide: A moderate, significant TCRB CDR3 shortening appeared in type 1 diabetes across four CD4+ subsets.

Their recognized antigens are unknown. Since all of the isolated RNA was reverse transcribed, expressed TCRB transcripts were what got sequenced. Libraries were prepared by immunoSEQ multiplex PCR; TCRdb keeps only in-frame clonotypes and omits some of them. The sample yields 40,000 to 60,000 clones, around 60% seen once. Sequenced material: stem cell memory CD4+ T cells from blood. The origin of the receptors is a woman between 25 and 40 years old with type 1 diabetes.

This clone was observed a handful of times. The genes are TRBV19 and TRBJ1-1; possibly TRBD1 for D (5 bases). The CDR3 covers 15 residues. Germline lookup yields CDR1 LNHDA and CDR2 SQIVND (reference sequence). V was trimmed by 4 bases and J by 1 base, leaving 13 bases between them. In DNA, the CDR3 is TGTGCCAGTAGTAGCGGCGGGGCGGGGAACACTGAAGCTTTCTTT. It is translated as CASSSGGAGNTEAFF. Full variable domain (remainder filled in from reference TRBV19 and TRBJ1-1): DGGITQSPKYLFRKEGQNVTLSCEQNLNHDAMYWYRQDPGQGLRLIYYSQIVNDFQKGDIAEGYSVSREKKESFPLTVTSAQKNPTAFYLCASSSGGAGNTEAFFGQGTRLTVV.

This clone was found once. The genes are TRBV21-1 and TRBJ2-2; the DNA was not compared with TRBD1, the D call given in the table. TRBV21-1 is classified as a pseudogene. CDR3 length: 14 residues. CDR3 in amino acids: CASSTQGGTGELFF. Written as DNA, the CDR3 is TGTGCCAGCAGCACCCAGGGGGGCACCGGGGAGCTGTTTTTT.

CDR3 DNA: TGTGCCAGCTCACCTCTCTCCAGACAACAGGGGGCAGACACTGAAGCTTTCTTT. It is translated as CASSPLSRQQGADTEAFF. The chain carries TRBV18 and TRBJ1-1; TRBD1 agrees at 9 bases. This CDR3 comprises 18 residues. Trimming cost V 3 bases and J 3 bases; bases outside gene matches: 14. Germline V gene lookup returns CDR1 KGHSH and CDR2 LQKENI.

This clone is a singleton in its sample. V gene TRBV5-4 combines with J gene TRBJ2-7; 8 nucleotides align to TRBD1. This CDR3 has 14 residues. V shed 6 bases and J 3 bases; nucleotides not matched to a gene: 8. Germline V CDR1 and CDR2: SGHNT, YYREEE (reference sequence). CDR3 sequence reads: CASNKGQDNYEQYF. The CDR3 bases are TGTGCCAGCAACAAGGGACAGGACAACTACGAGCAGTACTTC.

The gene calls are TRBV4-1 and TRBJ1-5, with D possibly being TRBD1 (5 bases). Germline-derived CDR1 and CDR2 are MGHRA and YSYEKL. This CDR3 contains 14 residues. Trimming cost V 3 bases and J 5 bases, with 11 bases left between them. The CDR3 here is CASSQWTQDQPQHF. The CDR3 region has the DNA TGCGCCAGCAGCCAGTGGACACAAGATCAGCCCCAGCATTTT.

V gene TRBV14 combines with J gene TRBJ2-1; D gene ambiguous. CDR1 SGHDN and CDR2 FVKESK come from the germline V gene. The CDR3 sequence is 14 residues long. V gave up 1 base and J gave up 2 bases, with 6 bases separating them. CDR3 DNA: TGTGCCAGCAGCCAAGTGTCAACCTACAATGAGCAGTTCTTC. Translation: CASSQVSTYNEQFF.

There are a few counts of this clone. The rearrangement uses TRBV7-3 and TRBJ1-1; D is perhaps TRBD1 (6 bases). Trimming took off 4 bases at V and 4 bases at J, with 13 bases between the two ends. The CDR3 has 14 residues. Germline V CDR1 and CDR2: SGHTA, FQGTGA. CDR3 residues: CASSSTAGVTEAFF. The CDR3 DNA follows: TGTGCCAGCAGCTCCACTGCAGGGGTCACTGAAGCTTTCTTT.

J is TRBJ2-7 and V is TRBV6-1, with 9 bases matching TRBD1. The CDR3 contains 14 residues. The junction had 6 bases not matched to a gene; V was cut back by 3 bases and J by 6 bases. The germline CDR1 and CDR2 sequences are MNHNS and SASEGT. In DNA, the CDR3 is TGTGCCAGCAGTGAGGCCGGGACAGGGCGCGAGCAGTACTTC. Amino acids: CASSEAGTGREQYF.

This clone came up a few times. The rearrangement uses TRBV29-1 and TRBJ2-1; maybe TRBD1 (6 bases). This CDR3 is 14 amino acids long. Trimming shortened V by 1 base and J by 5 bases, and 12 bases separated the two germline ends. Germline CDR1 SQVTM, CDR2 ANQGSEA. The CDR3 spells CSVEVRGVHNEQFF. The CDR3 nucleotides are TGCAGCGTTGAAGTCAGGGGAGTGCACAATGAGCAGTTCTTC.

The chain recombines TRBV2 with TRBJ2-5; D gene unclear. Germline V CDR1 and CDR2: SNHLY, FYNNEI. The V gene lost 7 bases and the J gene lost 6 bases, with 18 bases spanning the gap. CDR3 size: 14 residues. Here the CDR3 reads CASTAAYDVQTQYF. CDR3 DNA: TGTGCCAGCACCGCGGCCTACGACGTGCAGACCCAGTACTTC.